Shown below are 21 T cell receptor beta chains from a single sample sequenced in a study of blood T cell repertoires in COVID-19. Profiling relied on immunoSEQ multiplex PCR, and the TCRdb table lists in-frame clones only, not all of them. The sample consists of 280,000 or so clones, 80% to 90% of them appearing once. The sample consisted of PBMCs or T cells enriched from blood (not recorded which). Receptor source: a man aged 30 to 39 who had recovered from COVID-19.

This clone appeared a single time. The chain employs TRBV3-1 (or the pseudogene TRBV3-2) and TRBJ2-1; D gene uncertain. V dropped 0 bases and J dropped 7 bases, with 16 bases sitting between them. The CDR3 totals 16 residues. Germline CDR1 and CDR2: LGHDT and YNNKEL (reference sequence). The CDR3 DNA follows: TGTGCCAGCAGCCAAGATGGCCCTGGTGGAGATAATGAGCAGTTCTTC. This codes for CASSQDGPGGDNEQFF.

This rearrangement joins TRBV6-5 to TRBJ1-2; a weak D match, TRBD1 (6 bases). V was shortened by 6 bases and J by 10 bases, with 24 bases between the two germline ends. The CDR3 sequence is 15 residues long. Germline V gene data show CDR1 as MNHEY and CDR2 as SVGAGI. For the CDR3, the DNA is TGTGCCAGCAGCCAAACTCATGGGGGCGTTTATTTCTACACCTTC. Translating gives CASSQTHGGVYFYTF.

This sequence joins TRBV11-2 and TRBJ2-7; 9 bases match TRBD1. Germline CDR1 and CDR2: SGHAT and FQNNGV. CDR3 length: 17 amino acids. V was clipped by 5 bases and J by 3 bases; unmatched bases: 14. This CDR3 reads CASSRWASRDRVYEQYF. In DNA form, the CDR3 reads TGTGCCAGCAGCCGATGGGCGTCTAGGGACAGGGTCTACGAGCAGTACTTC.

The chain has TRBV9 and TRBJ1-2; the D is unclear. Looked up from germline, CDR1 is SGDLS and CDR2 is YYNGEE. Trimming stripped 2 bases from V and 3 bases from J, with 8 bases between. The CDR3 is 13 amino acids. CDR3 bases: TGTGCCAGCAGCGTTACGTCGGACTATGGCTACACCTTC. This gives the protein CASSVTSDYGYTF.

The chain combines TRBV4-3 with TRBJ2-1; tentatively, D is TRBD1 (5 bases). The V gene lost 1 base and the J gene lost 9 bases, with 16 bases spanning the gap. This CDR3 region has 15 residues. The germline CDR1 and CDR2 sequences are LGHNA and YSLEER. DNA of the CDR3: TGCGCCAGCAGCCAAGGCCTATACAGGTCGGGTGAGCAGTTCTTC. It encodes CASSQGLYRSGEQFF.

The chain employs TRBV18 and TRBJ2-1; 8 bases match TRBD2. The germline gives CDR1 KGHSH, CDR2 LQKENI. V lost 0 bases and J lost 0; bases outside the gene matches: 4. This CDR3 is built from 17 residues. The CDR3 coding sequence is TGTGCCAGCTCACCACCGGTCCGGGGGGGCTCCTACAATGAGCAGTTCTTC. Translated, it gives CASSPPVRGGSYNEQFF. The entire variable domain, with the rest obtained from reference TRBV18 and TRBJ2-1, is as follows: NAGVMQNPRHLVRRRGQEARLRCSPMKGHSHVYWYRQLPEEGLKFMVYLQKENIIDESGMPKERFSAEFPKEGPSILRIQQVVRGDSAAYFCASSPPVRGGSYNEQFFGPGTRLTVL.

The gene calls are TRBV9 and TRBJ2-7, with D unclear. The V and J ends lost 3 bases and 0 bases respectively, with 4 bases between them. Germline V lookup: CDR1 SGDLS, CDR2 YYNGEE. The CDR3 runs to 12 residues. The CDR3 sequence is CASSDSSYEQYF. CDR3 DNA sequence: TGTGCCAGCAGCGACAGCTCCTACGAGCAGTACTTC.

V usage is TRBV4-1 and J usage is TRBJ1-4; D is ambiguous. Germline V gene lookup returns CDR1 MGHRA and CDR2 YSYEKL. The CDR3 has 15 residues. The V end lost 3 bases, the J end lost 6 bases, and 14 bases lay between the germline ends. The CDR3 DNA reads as TGCGCCAGCAGCCAGCCCCGCCAAGGAGATGAAAAACTGTTTTTT. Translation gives CASSQPRQGDEKLFF.

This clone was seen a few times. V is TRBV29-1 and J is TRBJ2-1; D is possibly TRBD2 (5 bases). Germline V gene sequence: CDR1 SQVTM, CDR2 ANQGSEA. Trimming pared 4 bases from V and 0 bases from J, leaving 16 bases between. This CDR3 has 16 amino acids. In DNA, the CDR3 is TGCAGCGTTGGTCTCCTAGCCGCAAGCTCCTACAATGAGCAGTTCTTC. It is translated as CSVGLLAASSYNEQFF.

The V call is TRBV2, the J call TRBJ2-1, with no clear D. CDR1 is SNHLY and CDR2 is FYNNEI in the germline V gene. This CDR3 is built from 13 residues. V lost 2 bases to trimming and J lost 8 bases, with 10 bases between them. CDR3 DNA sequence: TGTGCCAGCAGTGAACTTCTTCTTGATGAGCAGTTCTTC. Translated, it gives CASSELLLDEQFF.

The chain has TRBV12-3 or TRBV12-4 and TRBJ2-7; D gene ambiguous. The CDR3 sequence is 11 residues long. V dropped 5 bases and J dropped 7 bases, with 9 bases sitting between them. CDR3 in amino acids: CASSTGWEQYF. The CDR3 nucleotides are TGTGCCAGCAGTACCGGGTGGGAGCAGTACTTC.

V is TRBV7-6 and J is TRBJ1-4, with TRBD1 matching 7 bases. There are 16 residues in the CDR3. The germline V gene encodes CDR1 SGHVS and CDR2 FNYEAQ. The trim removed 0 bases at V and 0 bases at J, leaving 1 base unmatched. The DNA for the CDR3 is TGTGCCAGCAGCTTAGCCGACAGGGCAACTAATGAAAAACTGTTTTTT. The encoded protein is CASSLADRATNEKLFF.

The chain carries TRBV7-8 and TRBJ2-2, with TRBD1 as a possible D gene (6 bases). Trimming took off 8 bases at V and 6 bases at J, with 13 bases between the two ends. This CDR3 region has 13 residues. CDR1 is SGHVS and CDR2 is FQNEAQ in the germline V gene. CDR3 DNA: TGTGCCAGCTTCAGGGGATCGTCCGGGGAGCTGTTTTTT. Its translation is CASFRGSSGELFF. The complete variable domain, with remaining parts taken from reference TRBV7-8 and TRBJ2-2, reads GAGVSQSPRYKVAKRGQDVALRCDPISGHVSLFWYQQALGQGPEFLTYFQNEAQLDKSGLPSDRFFAERPEGSVSTLKIQRTQQEDSAVYLCASFRGSSGELFFGEGSRLTVL.

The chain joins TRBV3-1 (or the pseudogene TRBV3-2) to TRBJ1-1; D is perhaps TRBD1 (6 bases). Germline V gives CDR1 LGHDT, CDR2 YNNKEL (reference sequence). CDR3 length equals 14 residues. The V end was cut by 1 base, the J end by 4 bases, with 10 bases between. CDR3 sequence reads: CASSQAGVGTEAFF. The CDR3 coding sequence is TGTGCCAGCAGCCAAGCAGGGGTGGGCACTGAAGCTTTCTTT.

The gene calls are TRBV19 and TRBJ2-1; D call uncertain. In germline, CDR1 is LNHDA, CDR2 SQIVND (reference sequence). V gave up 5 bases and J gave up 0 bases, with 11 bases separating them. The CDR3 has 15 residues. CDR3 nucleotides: TGTGCCAGTAGTCCCCGACTTAGCTCCTACAATGAGCAGTTCTTC. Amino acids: CASSPRLSSYNEQFF.

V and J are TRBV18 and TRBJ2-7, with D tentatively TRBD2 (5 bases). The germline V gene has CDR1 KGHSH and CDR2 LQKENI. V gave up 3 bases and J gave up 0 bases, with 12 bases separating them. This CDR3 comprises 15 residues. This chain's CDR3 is CASSPAGVSSYEQYF. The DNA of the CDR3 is TGTGCCAGCTCACCGGCCGGGGTCAGCTCCTACGAGCAGTACTTC.

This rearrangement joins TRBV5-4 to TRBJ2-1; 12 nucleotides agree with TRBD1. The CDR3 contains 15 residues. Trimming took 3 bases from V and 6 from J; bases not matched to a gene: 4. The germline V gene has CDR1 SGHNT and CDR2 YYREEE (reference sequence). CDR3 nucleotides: TGTGCCAGCAGCTCCGGGACAGGGGGCTTCAATGAGCAGTTCTTC. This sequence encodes CASSSGTGGFNEQFF.

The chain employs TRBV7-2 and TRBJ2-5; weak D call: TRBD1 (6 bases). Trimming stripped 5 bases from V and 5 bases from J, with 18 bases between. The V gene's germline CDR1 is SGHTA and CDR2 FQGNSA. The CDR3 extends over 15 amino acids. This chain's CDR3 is CASSTITGISETQYF. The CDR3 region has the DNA TGTGCCAGCAGCACAATCACAGGGATTTCGGAGACCCAGTACTTC.

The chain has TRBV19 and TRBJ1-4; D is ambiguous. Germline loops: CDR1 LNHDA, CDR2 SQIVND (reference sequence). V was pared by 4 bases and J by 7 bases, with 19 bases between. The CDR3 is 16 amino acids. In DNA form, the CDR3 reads TGTGCCAGTAGTACGCCTAGAGGGCCCTACGGTGAAAAACTGTTTTTT. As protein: CASSTPRGPYGEKLFF.

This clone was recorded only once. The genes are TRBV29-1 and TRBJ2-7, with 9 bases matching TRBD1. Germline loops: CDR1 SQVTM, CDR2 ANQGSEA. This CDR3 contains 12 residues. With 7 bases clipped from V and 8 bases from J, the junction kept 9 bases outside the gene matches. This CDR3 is CSAEGTGLKQYF. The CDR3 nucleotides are TGCAGCGCCGAAGGGACAGGGCTCAAGCAGTACTTC.

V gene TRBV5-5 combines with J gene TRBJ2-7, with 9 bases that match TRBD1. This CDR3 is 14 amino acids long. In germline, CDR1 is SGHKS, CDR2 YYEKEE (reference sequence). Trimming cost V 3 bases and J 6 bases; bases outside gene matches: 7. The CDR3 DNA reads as TGTGCCAGCAGCTGGGGACAGGGACCCCTCGAGCAGTACTTC. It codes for CASSWGQGPLEQYF.